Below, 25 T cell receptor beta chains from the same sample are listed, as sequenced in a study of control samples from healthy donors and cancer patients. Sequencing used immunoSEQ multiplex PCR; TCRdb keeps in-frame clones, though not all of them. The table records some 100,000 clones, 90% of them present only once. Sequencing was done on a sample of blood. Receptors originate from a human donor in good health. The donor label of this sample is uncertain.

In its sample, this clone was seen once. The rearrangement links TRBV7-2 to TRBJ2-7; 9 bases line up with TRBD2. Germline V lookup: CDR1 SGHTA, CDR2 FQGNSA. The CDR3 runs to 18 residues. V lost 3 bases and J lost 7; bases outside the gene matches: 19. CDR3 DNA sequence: TGTGCCAGCAGCTTCCCCGGGGGCGGGGGGGAAGGCTCACGGGAGCAGTACTTC. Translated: CASSFPGGGGEGSREQYF.

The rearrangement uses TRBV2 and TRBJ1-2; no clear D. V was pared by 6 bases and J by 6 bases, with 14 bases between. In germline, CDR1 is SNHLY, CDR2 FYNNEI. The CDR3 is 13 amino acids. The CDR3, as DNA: TGTGCCAGCAGCCCTATGGCAGTCGATGGCTACACCTTC. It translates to CASSPMAVDGYTF.

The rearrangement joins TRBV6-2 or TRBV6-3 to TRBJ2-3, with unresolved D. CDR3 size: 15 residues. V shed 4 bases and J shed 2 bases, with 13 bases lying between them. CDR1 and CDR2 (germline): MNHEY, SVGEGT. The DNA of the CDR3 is TGTGCCAGCAGTTGGCTTCGCCGGAACACAGATACGCAGTATTTT. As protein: CASSWLRRNTDTQYF.

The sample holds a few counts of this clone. Here the CDR3 DNA reads TGTGCCAGCAGCGTCGAGGGGGGCGAAAAAGCTTTCTTT. This encodes CASSVEGGEKAFF. The gene calls are TRBV6-5 and TRBJ1-1; maybe TRBD1 (6 bases). This CDR3 region has 13 residues. Trimming removed 6 bases at V and 9 bases at J, with 17 bases between. CDR1 and CDR2 from the germline V gene are MNHEY and SVGAGI.

The CDR3 DNA reads TGTGCCAGCAGCGTAGTCCAGGAGATATACGAGCAGTACTTC. Its protein is CASSVVQEIYEQYF. V usage is TRBV9 and J usage is TRBJ2-7; D gene ambiguous. Per the germline V gene, CDR1 is SGDLS and CDR2 is YYNGEE. This CDR3 comprises 14 residues. The V end lost 0 bases, the J end lost 4 bases, and 11 bases lay between the germline ends.

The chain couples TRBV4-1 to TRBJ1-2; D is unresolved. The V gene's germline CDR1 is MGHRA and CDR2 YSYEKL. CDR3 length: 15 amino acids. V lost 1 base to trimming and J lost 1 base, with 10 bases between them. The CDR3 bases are TGCGCCAGCAGCCAAGCGGCCACAAGTAACTATGGCTACACCTTC. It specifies CASSQAATSNYGYTF.

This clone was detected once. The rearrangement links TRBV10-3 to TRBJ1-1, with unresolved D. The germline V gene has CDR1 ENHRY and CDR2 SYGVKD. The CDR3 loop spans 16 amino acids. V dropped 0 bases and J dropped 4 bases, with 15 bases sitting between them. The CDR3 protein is CAISESGSRVGTEAFF. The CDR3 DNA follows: TGTGCCATCAGTGAGTCGGGGAGCCGTGTCGGCACTGAAGCTTTCTTT.

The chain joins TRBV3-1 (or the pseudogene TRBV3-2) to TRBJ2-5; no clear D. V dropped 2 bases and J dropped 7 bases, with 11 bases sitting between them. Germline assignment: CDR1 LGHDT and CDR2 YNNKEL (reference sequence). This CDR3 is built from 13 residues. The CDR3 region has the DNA TGTGCCAGCAGCCAAACAGACCTCGGGACCCAGTACTTC. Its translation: CASSQTDLGTQYF.

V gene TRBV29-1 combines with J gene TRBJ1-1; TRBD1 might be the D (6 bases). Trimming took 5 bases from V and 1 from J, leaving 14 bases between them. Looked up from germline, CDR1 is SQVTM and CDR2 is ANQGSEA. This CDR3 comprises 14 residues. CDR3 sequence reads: CSVSFGTQNTEAFF. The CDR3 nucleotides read TGCAGCGTTTCATTCGGGACACAGAACACTGAAGCTTTCTTT.

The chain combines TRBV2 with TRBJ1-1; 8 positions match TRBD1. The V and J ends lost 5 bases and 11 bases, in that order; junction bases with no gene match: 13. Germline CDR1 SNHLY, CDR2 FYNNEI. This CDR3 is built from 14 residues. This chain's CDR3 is CASSSPAGGWGAFF. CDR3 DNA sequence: TGTGCCAGCAGTTCGCCCGCAGGGGGCTGGGGCGCTTTCTTT.

The CDR3 region has the DNA TGTGCCAGCAGAGTTTCCACTGGGGCTAAGATTGTCCAGTACTTC. Residues: CASRVSTGAKIVQYF. The J gene is TRBJ2-5, the V gene TRBV2; D might be TRBD1 (5 bases). Per germline, CDR1 SNHLY and CDR2 FYNNEI. The V gene lost 6 bases and the J gene lost 10 bases, with 24 bases spanning the gap. The CDR3 extends over 15 amino acids.

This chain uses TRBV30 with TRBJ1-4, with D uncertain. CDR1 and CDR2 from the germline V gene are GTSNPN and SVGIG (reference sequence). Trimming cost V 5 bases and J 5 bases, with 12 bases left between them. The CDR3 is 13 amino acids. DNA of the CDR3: TGTGCCTGGTCAGGCTCGGGGAATGAAAAACTGTTTTTT. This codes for CAWSGSGNEKLFF.

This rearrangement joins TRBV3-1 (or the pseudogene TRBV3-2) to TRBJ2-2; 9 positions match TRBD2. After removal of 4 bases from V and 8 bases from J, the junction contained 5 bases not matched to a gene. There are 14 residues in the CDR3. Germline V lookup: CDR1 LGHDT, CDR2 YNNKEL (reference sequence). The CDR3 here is CASSLVAGAGELFF. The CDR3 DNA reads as TGTGCCAGCAGCCTTGTAGCGGGGGCTGGGGAGCTGTTTTTT.

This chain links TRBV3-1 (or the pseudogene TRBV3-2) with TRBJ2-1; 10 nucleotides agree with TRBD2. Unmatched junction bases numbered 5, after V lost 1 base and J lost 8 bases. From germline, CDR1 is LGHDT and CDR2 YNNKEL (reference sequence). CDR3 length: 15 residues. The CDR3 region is CASSQGTSGVDEQFF. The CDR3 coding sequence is TGTGCCAGCAGCCAAGGGACTAGCGGCGTCGATGAGCAGTTCTTC.

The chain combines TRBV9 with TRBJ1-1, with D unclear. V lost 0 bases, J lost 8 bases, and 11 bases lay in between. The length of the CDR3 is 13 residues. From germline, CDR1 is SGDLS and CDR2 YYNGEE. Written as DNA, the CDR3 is TGTGCCAGCAGCGTAGTGTGGGGAACCGAAGCTTTCTTT. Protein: CASSVVWGTEAFF. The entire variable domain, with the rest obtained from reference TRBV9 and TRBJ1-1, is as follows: DSGVTQTPKHLITATGQRVTLRCSPRSGDLSVYWYQQSLDQGLQFLIQYYNGEERAKGNILERFSAQQFPDLHSELNLSSLELGDSALYFCASSVVWGTEAFFGQGTRLTVV.

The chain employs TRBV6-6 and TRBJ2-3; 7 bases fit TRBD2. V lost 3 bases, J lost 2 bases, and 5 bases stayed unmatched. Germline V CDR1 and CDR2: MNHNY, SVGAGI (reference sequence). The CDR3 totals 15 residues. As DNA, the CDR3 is TGTGCCAGCAGTTATTCAGCGGGGTCCACAGATACGCAGTATTTT. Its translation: CASSYSAGSTDTQYF.

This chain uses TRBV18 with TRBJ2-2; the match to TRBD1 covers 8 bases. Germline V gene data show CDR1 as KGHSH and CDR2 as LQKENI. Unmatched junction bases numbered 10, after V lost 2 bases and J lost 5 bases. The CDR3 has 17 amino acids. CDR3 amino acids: CASSPAGTGVGTGELFF. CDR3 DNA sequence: TGTGCCAGCTCACCAGCCGGGACAGGAGTAGGAACCGGGGAGCTGTTTTTT.

This chain's CDR3 is CASSLAPGQGALSYNEQFF. CDR3 in DNA: TGTGCCAGCAGCTTAGCTCCGGGACAGGGGGCCCTATCCTACAATGAGCAGTTCTTC. The chain is built from TRBV7-6 and TRBJ2-1, with TRBD1 matching 12 bases. Germline CDR1 reads SGHVS; CDR2 reads FNYEAQ. J gave up 1 base and V 0 bases, and 7 bases lay outside the gene matches. The CDR3 extends over 19 amino acids. Drawing the rest from reference TRBV7-6 and TRBJ2-1, the complete variable domain is GAGVSQSPRYKVTKRGQDVALRCDPISGHVSLYWYRQALGQGPEFLTYFNYEAQQDKSGLPNDRFSAERPEGSISTLTIQRTEQRDSAMYRCASSLAPGQGALSYNEQFFGPGTRLTVL.

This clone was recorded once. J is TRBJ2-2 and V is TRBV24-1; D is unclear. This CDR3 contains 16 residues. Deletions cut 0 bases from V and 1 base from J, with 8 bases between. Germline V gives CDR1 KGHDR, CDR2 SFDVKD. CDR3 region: CATSDLHGMNTGELFF. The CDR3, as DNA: TGTGCCACCAGTGATTTGCACGGCATGAACACCGGGGAGCTGTTTTTT.

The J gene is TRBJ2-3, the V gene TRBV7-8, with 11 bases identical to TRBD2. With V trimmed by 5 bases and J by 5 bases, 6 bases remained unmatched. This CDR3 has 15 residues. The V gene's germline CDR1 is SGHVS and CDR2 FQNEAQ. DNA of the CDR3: TGTGCCAGCAGCAATAGCGGGGGGGCAGGAGATACGCAGTATTTT. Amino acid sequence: CASSNSGGAGDTQYF.

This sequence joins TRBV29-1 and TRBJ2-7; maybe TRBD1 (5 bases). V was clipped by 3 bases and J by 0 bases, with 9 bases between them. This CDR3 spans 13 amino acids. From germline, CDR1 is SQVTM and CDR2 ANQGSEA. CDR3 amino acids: CSVEDTTSYEQYF. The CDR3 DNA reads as TGCAGCGTTGAGGACACTACCTCCTACGAGCAGTACTTC.

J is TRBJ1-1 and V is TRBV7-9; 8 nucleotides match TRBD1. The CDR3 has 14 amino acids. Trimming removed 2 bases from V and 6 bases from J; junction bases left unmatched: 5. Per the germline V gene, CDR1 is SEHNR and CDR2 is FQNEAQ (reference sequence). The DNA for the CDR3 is TGTGCCAGCAGCTTAAACAGGGGGGGTCCTGAAGCTTTCTTT. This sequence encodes CASSLNRGGPEAFF.

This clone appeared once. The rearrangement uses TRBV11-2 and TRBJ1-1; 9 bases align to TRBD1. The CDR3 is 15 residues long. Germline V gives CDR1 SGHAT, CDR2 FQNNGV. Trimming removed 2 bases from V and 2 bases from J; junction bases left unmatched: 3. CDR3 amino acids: CASSLQGQGNTEAFF. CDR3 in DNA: TGTGCCAGCAGCTTACAGGGACAGGGCAACACTGAAGCTTTCTTT.

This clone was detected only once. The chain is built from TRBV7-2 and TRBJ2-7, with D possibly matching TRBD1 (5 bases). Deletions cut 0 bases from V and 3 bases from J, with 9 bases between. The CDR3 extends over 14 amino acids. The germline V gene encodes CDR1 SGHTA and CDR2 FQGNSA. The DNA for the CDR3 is TGTGCCAGCAGCTTAGCCGACAGAAGCTACGAGCAGTACTTC. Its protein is CASSLADRSYEQYF.

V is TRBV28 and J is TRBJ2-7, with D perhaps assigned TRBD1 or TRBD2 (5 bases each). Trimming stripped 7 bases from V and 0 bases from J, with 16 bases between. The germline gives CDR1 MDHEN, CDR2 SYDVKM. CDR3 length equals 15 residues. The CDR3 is CASTAAGTDSYEQYF. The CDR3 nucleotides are TGTGCCAGCACCGCGGCCGGGACGGACTCCTACGAGCAGTACTTC.